The clone carrying this T cell receptor (beta chain) was observed at least ten times. Antigen: not known. A single-stranded UMI oligo with SP2 sequence was ligated to cDNA 3' ends. First-round PCR used 4 cycles and beta primers RC1.1 and RC1.2 covering TRBC1 and TRBC2. TCRdb itself ran the UMI-ligation and nested PCR reads through MiXCR, one entry per CDR3 protein. The table has some 50,000 distinct CDR3 sequences, roughly 11% seen once. This sample stems from a study of quantifying T cell responses using KT2 cells. Across the study: Reverse transcription used primers in the TCR alpha and beta constant regions. Estimated efficiency of the T4 ligation step was above 8.5% under optimum conditions.

Unfractionated PBMC were spiked with known numbers of KT2 clone cells. Points from the study as a whole: KT2 sequences were detected down to about one KT2 cell per 100,000 PBMC.

The germline V gene has CDR1 DFQATT and CDR2 SNEGSKA (reference sequence). This CDR3 has 15 residues. The V and J ends lost 4 bases and 8 bases respectively, with 21 bases between them. This rearrangement joins TRBV20-1 to TRBJ2-1; weak D call: TRBD1 (6 bases). The clonotype was recovered from a human donor. Sequencing was done on a sample of PBMCs spiked with cells of the T cell clone KT2. The CDR3, as DNA: TGCAGTGCTACACTTTTGGGACAACCTTTGGATGAGCAGTTCTTC. Its translation: CSATLLGQPLDEQFF.